The 7 T cell receptor beta chains below were found in one sample sequenced in a study of tumor-infiltrating lymphocytes in primary liver carcinoma (dated by TCRdb to about 2017). Total RNA and DNA were co-extracted without cell sorting from around 20-30 mg of bulk tissue using the AllPrep DNA/RNA mini kit. The reads were generated on an Illumina HiSeq 2500. Starting from 450 to 500 ng total RNA, TCRbeta-specific cDNA was produced by reverse transcription with a constant-region primer and ProtoScript II reverse transcriptase. The TCRbeta libraries were prepared through three rounds of nested multiplex PCR following a slightly modified ARM-PCR procedure. Each of the first two PCR rounds ran for approximately 11 cycles using multiplex TRBV1-TRBV30 forward primers together with a Cbeta reverse primer. The public reads were reprocessed in TCRdb via fastp at Q25 and MiXCR, keeping in-frame beta chains. All rows with the same CDR3 protein become a single entry with the most common DNA and genes. A total of 37,000 or so distinct CDR3 sequences appear in this sample, more than 70% of them only once. The top ten clonotypes cover 37% of the sample.

Sequenced sample: tumor-adjacent normal liver tissue. The receptor source for this set is a middle-aged man with primary liver carcinoma and hepatitis B virus infection.

Only one count was recorded for this clonotype. With a much larger clone just one base away, this may be a read error. This chain uses TRBV29-1 with TRBJ1-1; D perhaps matches TRBD1 (5 bases). Germline V gene data show CDR1 as SQVTM and CDR2 as ANQGSEA. CDR3 length equals 10 residues. For the CDR3, the DNA is TGCAGCGCCCTGGACACTGAAGCTTCCTTT. This codes for CSALDTEASF.

As regards this clonotype: An end of the junction does not agree with germline; a read error may underlie this. The chain is built from TRBV12-3 or TRBV12-4 and TRBJ2-1; TRBD1 matches 10 bases. The CDR3 sequence is 14 residues long. CDR3 nucleotides: TGTGCCAGCAGTTTGGGACAGGGGAGAATAGGGCAGCTCTTC. Residues: CASSLGQGRIGQLF.

This clonotype was seen more than once but under ten times. A read error is possible here, since a much larger clone lies one base away. This chain links TRBV21-1 with TRBJ2-7; the D segment call TRBD2 is taken from the table without a DNA check. TRBV21-1 has pseudogene status. There are 14 residues in the CDR3. The CDR3 region has the DNA TGTGCCAGAACGAGACTAGCGGGATCCTACGAGCAGTACTTC. It codes for CARTRLAGSYEQYF.

This clonotype showed up many times. The rearrangement uses TRBV6-1 and TRBJ2-4; the D is unclear. Trimming shortened V by 2 bases and J by 0 bases, and 8 bases separated the two germline ends. The CDR3 is 15 residues long. CDR1 and CDR2 from the germline V gene are MNHNS and SASEGT. The DNA of the CDR3 is TGTGCCAGCAGTGAAATCGGGCTAGCCAAAAACATTCAGTACTTC. The encoded protein is CASSEIGLAKNIQYF.

Points on this clonotype: One end of the junction does not line up with germline, which may come from a read error. V gene TRBV5-4 combines with J gene TRBJ1-1; D not certain. Germline V gene lookup returns CDR1 SGHNT and CDR2 YYREEE (reference sequence). CDR3 size: 13 residues. The chain's CDR3 is CASSPGGSTDAFF. The CDR3, as DNA: TGTGCCAGTAGCCCCGGTGGATCGACTGATGCTTTCTTT.

This clonotype was counted once. This chain joins TRBV20-1 and TRBJ1-1; D is unclear. CDR1 is DFQATT and CDR2 is SNEGSKA in the germline V gene (reference sequence). The V and J ends lost 5 bases and 3 bases respectively, with 13 bases between them. This CDR3 is built from 13 residues. The DNA for the CDR3 is TGCAGTGCTTCAGGTCAGATGGACACTGAAGCTTTCTTT. It is translated as CSASGQMDTEAFF.

Regarding this clonotype: The junction and the germline gene differ at one end; a read error may be behind it. The chain recombines TRBV6-5 with TRBJ1-1, with D unclear. CDR3 size: 13 residues. Germline assignment: CDR1 MNHEY and CDR2 SVGAGI. CDR3 in DNA: TGTGCCAGCAGATCTGAGGAGGAGACTGAAGTTCTCTTT. Its translation is CASRSEEETEVLF.